This T cell receptor (beta chain) was profiled in a study of cytomegalovirus exposure and HLA in healthy donors. Regarding the study as a whole: Later on, analysis showed that most CMV-associated TCR beta chains appeared to be HLA-restricted. Donors belonging to an Asian-associated ancestry cluster reportedly showed fewer N-insertions in productive TCRs than the 666-donor mean, according to what a later analysis found. Earlier analysis yielded a pattern in which most TCR beta V segments were productive about 90% or about 30% of the time. The study put 150 to 200 TCR beta chains on its list as cytomegalovirus-associated.

A multiplex PCR was run with 60 Vbeta primers and 13 Jbeta primers. The repertoire was sequenced with immunoSEQ multiplex PCR; TCRdb's copy has only in-frame clones and lacks some. The sample holds around 140,000 clones. Germline V gene lookup returns CDR1 SEHNR and CDR2 FQNEAQ (reference sequence). Trimming shortened V by 3 bases and J by 2 bases, and 8 bases separated the two germline ends. The CDR3 loop spans 13 amino acids. Comments on this clone: The target antigen is unknown.

This TCR derives from a woman in her forties in good health and CMV-seropositive. V is TRBV7-9 and J is TRBJ2-7, with D maybe TRBD1 (5 bases). Sequenced: PBMCs. CDR3: CASSFDSPYEQYF. The CDR3 DNA sequence: TGTGCCAGCAGCTTCGACAGCCCCTACGAGCAGTACTTC.